This T cell receptor (beta chain) was recovered during a study of PD-1 blockade in classical Hodgkin lymphoma. For the study at large: The patients were dosed with nivolumab 3 mg/kg, infused intravenously every 2 weeks. Study conclusions and caveats: With CD4+ cells, TCR diversity rose significantly by C4D1, but not with CD8+ cells. The diversity seen at baseline in complete responders resembled that of newly diagnosed patients. Healthy donors reportedly exceeded newly diagnosed patients in baseline TCR diversity.

Some clones are missing from TCRdb's copy, which holds only in-frame ones; the method was immunoSEQ multiplex PCR. The sample has over 25,000 clones, 88% seen once; the top ten hold around 6.7%. In every patient, relapse followed autologous stem cell transplantation, while exposure to brentuximab vedotin differed. From thawed PBMCs, magnetic negative selection was used to isolate the CD8+ T cells. As to this clone: Its antigen is unknown.

Trimming shortened V by 4 bases and J by 3 bases, and 17 bases separated the two germline ends. The CDR3 spans 15 residues. The germline V gene encodes CDR1 SGHRS and CDR2 YFSETQ. The chain uses TRBV5-1 and TRBJ2-7; tentatively, D is TRBD1 (6 bases). The sequence was obtained from a human donor with classical Hodgkin lymphoma. Sequencing used CD8+ T cells from blood, obtained at baseline. The CDR3 nucleotides read TGCGCCAGCAGCCCGGAAGATGACAGGTACTACGAGCAGTACTTC. It is translated as CASSPEDDRYYEQYF. Full variable domain (outside the CDR3, taken from reference TRBV5-1 and TRBJ2-7): KAGVTQTPRYLIKTRGQQVTLSCSPISGHRSVSWYQQTPGQGLQFLFEYFSETQRNKGNFPGRFSGRQFSNSRSEMNVSTLELGDSALYLCASSPEDDRYYEQYFGPGTRLTVT.